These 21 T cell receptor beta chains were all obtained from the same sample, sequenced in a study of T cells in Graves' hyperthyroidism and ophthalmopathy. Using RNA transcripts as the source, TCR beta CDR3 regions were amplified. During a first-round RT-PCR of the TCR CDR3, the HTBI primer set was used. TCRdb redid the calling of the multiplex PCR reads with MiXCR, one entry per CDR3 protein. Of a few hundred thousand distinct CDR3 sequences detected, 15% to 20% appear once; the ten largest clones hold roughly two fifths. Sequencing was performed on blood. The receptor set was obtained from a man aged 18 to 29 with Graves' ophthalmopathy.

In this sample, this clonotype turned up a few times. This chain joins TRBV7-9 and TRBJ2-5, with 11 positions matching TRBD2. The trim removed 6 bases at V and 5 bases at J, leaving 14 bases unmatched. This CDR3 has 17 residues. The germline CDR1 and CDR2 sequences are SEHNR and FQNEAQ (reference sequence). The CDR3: CASSRDSSGGPEETQYF. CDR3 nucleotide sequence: TGTGCCAGCAGTCGGGACTCTAGCGGGGGGCCGGAGGAGACCCAGTACTTC.

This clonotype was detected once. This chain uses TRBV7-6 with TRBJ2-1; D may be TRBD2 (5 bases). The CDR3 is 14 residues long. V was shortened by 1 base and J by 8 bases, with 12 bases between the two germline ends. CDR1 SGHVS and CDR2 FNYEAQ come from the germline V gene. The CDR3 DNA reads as TGTGCCAGCAGCTTAGGGCTAGCAAAGTATGAGCAGTTCTTC. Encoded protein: CASSLGLAKYEQFF.

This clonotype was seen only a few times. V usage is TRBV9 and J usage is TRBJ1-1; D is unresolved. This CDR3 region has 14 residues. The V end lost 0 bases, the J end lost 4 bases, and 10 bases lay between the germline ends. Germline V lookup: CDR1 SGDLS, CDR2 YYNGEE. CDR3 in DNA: TGTGCCAGCAGCGTAGGACTGGTGGGCACTGAAGCTTTCTTT. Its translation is CASSVGLVGTEAFF.

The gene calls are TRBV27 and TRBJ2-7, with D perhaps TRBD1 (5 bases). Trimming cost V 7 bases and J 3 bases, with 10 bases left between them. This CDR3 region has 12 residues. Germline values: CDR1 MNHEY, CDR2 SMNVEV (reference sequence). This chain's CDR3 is CASTDRYYEQYF. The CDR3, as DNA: TGTGCCAGCACTGACAGATACTACGAGCAGTACTTC.

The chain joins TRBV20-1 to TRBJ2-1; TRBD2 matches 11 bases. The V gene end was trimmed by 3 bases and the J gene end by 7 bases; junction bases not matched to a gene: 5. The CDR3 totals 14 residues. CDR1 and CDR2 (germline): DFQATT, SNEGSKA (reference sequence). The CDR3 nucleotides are TGCAGTGCTAGGCCCGGGACTAGCGGTAATGAGCAGTTCTTC. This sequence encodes CSARPGTSGNEQFF.

Here the CDR3 DNA reads TGTGCCATCAGTGAGTGGGTTGGCACGTCCTACGAGCAGTACTTC. Translating gives CAISEWVGTSYEQYF. V is TRBV10-3 and J is TRBJ2-7; D gene unclear. Germline CDR1 is ENHRY and CDR2 is SYGVKD. The CDR3 is made up of 15 amino acids. The V gene lost 1 base and the J gene lost 1 base, with 11 bases spanning the gap.

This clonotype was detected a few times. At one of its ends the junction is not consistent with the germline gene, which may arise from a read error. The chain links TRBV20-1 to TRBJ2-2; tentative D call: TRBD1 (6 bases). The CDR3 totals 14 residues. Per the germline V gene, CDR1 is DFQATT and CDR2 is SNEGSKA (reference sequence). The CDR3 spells CSARGQGNAGELFF. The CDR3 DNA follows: TGCAGTGCTAGAGGGCAGGGGAACGCCGGGGAGCTGTTTTTT.

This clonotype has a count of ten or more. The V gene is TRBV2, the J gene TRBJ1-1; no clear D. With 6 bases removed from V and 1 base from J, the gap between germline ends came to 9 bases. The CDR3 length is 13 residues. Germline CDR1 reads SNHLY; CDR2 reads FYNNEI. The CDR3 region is CASSEDWNTEAFF. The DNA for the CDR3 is TGTGCCAGCAGCGAGGACTGGAACACTGAAGCTTTCTTT.

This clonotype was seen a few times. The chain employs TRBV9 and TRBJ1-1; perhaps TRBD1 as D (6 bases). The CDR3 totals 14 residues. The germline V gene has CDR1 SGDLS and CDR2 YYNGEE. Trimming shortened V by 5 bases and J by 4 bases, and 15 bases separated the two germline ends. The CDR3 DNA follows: TGTGCCAGCAGTCACACAGGGATAATCACTGAAGCTTTCTTT. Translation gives CASSHTGIITEAFF.

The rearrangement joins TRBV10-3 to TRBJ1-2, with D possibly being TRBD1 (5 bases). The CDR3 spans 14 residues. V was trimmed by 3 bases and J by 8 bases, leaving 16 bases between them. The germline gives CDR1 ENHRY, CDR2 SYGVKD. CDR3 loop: CAISDGQIQGGYTF. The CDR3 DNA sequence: TGTGCCATCAGTGACGGACAAATCCAGGGCGGCTACACCTTC.

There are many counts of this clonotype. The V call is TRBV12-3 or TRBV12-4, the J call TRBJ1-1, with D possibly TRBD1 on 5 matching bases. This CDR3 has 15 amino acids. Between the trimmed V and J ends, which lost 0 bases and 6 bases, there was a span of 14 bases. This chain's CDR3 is CASSLAGTLAAEAFF. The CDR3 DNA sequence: TGTGCCAGCAGTTTAGCGGGGACCCTGGCCGCTGAAGCTTTCTTT.

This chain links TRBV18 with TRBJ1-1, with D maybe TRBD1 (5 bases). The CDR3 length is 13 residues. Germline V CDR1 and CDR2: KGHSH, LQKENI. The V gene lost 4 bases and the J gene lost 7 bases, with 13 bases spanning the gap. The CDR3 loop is CASSQRQPDEAFF. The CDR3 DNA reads TGTGCCAGCTCACAACGACAGCCAGATGAAGCTTTCTTT.

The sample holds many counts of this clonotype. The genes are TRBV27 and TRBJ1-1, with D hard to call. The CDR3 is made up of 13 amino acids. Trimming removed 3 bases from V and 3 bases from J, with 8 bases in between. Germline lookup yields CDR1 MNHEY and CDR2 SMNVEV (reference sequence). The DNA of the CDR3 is TGTGCCAGCAGTTTTCAGGAGGACACTGAAGCTTTCTTT. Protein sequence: CASSFQEDTEAFF.

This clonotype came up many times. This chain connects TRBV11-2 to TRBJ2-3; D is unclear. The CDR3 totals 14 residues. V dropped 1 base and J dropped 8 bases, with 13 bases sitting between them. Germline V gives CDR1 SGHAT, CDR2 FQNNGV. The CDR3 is CASSLVDSTGTQYF. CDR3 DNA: TGTGCCAGCAGCTTAGTTGATTCGACGGGTACGCAGTATTTT.

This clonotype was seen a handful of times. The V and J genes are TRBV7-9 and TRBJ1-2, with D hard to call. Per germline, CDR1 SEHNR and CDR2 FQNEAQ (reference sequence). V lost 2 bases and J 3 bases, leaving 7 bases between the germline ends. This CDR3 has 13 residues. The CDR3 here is CASSLTQYYGYTF. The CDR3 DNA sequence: TGTGCCAGCAGCTTAACACAGTACTATGGCTACACCTTC.

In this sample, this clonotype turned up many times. The CDR3 nucleotides are TGTGCCAGCGATGGACCCCTTAATGAAAAACTGTTTTTT. This translates into CASDGPLNEKLFF. The chain employs TRBV7-9 and TRBJ1-4, with D unresolved. Trimming removed 8 bases from V and 4 bases from J, with 11 bases in between. Germline V gene lookup returns CDR1 SEHNR and CDR2 FQNEAQ (reference sequence). The CDR3 is 13 amino acids.

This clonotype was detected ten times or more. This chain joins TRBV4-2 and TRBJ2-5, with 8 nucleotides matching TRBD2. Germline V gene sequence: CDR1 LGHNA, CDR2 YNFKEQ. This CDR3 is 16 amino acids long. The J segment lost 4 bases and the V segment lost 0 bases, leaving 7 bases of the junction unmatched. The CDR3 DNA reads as TGTGCCAGCAGCCAAGATGCCAGCGGGGGAGCAGAGACCCAGTACTTC. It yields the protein CASSQDASGGAETQYF.

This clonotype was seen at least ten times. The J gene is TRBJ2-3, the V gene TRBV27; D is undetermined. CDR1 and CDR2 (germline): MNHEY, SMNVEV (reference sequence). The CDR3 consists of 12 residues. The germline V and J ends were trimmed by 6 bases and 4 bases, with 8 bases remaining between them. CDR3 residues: CASRARPDTQYF. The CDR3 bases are TGTGCCAGCAGGGCGCGCCCAGATACGCAGTATTTT.

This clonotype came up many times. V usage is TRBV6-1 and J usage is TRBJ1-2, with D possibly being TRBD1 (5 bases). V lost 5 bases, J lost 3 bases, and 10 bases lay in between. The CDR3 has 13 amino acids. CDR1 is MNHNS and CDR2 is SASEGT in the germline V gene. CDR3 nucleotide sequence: TGTGCCAGCAGTTGGCAGGGCGACTATGGCTACACCTTC. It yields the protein CASSWQGDYGYTF.

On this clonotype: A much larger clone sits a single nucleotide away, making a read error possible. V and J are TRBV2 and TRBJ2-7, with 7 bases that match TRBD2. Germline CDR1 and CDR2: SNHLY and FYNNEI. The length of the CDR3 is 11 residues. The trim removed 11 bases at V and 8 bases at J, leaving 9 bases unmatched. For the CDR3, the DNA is TGTGCCCAGCGGGGAGGGGCCAAGCAGTACTTC. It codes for CAQRGGAKQYF.

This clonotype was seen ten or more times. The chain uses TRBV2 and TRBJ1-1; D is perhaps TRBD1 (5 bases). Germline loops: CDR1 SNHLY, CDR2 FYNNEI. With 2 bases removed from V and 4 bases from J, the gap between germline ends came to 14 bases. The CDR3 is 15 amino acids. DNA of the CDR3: TGTGCCAGCAGTGAATGGGCAGGGTCCGGCACTGAAGCTTTCTTT. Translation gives CASSEWAGSGTEAFF.